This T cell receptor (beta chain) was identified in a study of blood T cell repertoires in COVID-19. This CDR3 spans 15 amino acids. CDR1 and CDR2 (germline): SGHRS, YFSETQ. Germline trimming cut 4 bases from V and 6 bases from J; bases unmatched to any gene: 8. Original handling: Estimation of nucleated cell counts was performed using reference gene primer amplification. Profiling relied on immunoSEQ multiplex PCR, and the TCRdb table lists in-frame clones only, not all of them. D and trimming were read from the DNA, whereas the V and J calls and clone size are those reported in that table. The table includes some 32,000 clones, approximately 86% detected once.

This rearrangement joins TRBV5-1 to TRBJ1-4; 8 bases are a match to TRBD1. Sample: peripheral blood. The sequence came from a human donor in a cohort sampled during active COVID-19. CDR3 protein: CASSPGGTGYEKLFF. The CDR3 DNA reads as TGCGCCAGCAGCCCCGGAGGGACAGGTTATGAAAAACTGTTTTTT. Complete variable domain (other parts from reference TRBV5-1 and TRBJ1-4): KAGVTQTPRYLIKTRGQQVTLSCSPISGHRSVSWYQQTPGQGLQFLFEYFSETQRNKGNFPGRFSGRQFSNSRSEMNVSTLELGDSALYLCASSPGGTGYEKLFFGSGTQLSVL.